Listed here are 14 T cell receptor beta chains from one sample, sequenced in a study of T cell responses to AZD1222 COVID-19 vaccine. TCRdb keeps only in-frame clones here, not all; method: immunoSEQ multiplex PCR. The sample lists some 92,000 clones, around 93% occurring once. This specimen was peripheral blood, taken on day 0 of AZD1222 vaccination. All receptors come from an adult in good health.

The rearrangement links TRBV9 to TRBJ2-1; 8 bases match TRBD2. There are 14 residues in the CDR3. With V trimmed by 2 bases and J by 3 bases, 1 base remained unmatched. CDR1 is SGDLS and CDR2 is YYNGEE in the germline V gene. CDR3 nucleotides: TGTGCCAGCAGCGTCAGCGGGAGCTACAATGAGCAGTTCTTC. It is translated as CASSVSGSYNEQFF. The entire variable domain, with the rest obtained from reference TRBV9 and TRBJ2-1, is as follows: DSGVTQTPKHLITATGQRVTLRCSPRSGDLSVYWYQQSLDQGLQFLIQYYNGEERAKGNILERFSAQQFPDLHSELNLSSLELGDSALYFCASSVSGSYNEQFFGPGTRLTVL.

The chain links TRBV5-8 to TRBJ2-5; D possibly corresponds to TRBD2 (6 bases). V was shortened by 3 bases and J by 0 bases, with 18 bases between the two germline ends. Per germline, CDR1 SGHTS and CDR2 YDEGEE. This CDR3 has 17 residues. The CDR3 bases are TGTGCCAGCAGCTCTCCCGGGGGAAGGCGGCACCAAGAGACCCAGTACTTC. Translated, it gives CASSSPGGRRHQETQYF. Supplemented by reference TRBV5-8 and TRBJ2-5, the full variable domain reads EAGVTQSPTHLIKTRGQQATLRCSPISGHTSVYWYQQALGLGLQFLLWYDEGEERNRGNFPPRFSGRQFPNYSSELNVNALELEDSALYLCASSSPGGRRHQETQYFGPGTRLLVL.

The chain has TRBV4-2 and TRBJ2-3; 7 nucleotides align to TRBD2. The trim removed 2 bases at V and 1 base at J, leaving 9 bases unmatched. Germline CDR1 and CDR2: LGHNA and YNFKEQ. The CDR3 totals 17 residues. The CDR3 region is CASSQLSGGWGTDTQYF. In nucleotides, the CDR3 is TGTGCCAGCAGCCAACTGTCGGGAGGATGGGGCACAGATACGCAGTATTTT.

J is TRBJ1-6 and V is TRBV10-1; D perhaps matches TRBD1 (6 bases). CDR3 length equals 14 residues. Per the germline V gene, CDR1 is WNHNN and CDR2 is SYGVQD (reference sequence). The V gene lost 2 bases and the J gene lost 9 bases, with 11 bases spanning the gap. CDR3: CASSEGGASSPLHF. CDR3 bases: TGCGCCAGCAGTGAGGGGGGGGCTAGTTCACCCCTCCACTTT.

The rearrangement links TRBV11-3 to TRBJ2-2, with TRBD2 as a possible D gene (5 bases). Germline V lookup: CDR1 SGHNT, CDR2 YENEEA. The CDR3 is made up of 12 amino acids. The V end was cut by 5 bases, the J end by 8 bases, with 9 bases between. The CDR3 DNA sequence: TGTGCCAGCAGCCTTGCGGGTGGGGAGCTGTTTTTT. Its protein product is CASSLAGGELFF.

V gene TRBV5-1 combines with J gene TRBJ1-1, with TRBD1 as a possible D gene (6 bases). CDR1 is SGHRS and CDR2 is YFSETQ in the germline V gene. The CDR3 length is 12 residues. Trimming took 4 bases from V and 4 from J, leaving 8 bases between them. The CDR3 region is CASSPRGTEAFF. CDR3 nucleotide sequence: TGCGCCAGCAGCCCCAGGGGCACTGAAGCTTTCTTT.

The J gene is TRBJ2-7, the V gene TRBV19; 9 positions agree with TRBD1. This CDR3 has 14 residues. With 7 bases clipped from V and 3 bases from J, the junction kept 7 bases outside the gene matches. Germline CDR1 LNHDA, CDR2 SQIVND (reference sequence). CDR3 coding DNA: TGTGCCAGTACCACAGGGGGCGCGGGCTACGAGCAGTACTTC. It yields the protein CASTTGGAGYEQYF.

The chain recombines TRBV15 with TRBJ2-1; no clear D. V dropped 1 base and J dropped 7 bases, with 14 bases sitting between them. The germline gives CDR1 LNHNV, CDR2 YYDKDF (reference sequence). CDR3 length: 15 residues. Here the CDR3 DNA reads TGTGCCACCAGCAGAGGCGAGTACCTTAAAAATGAGCAGTTCTTC. Amino acids: CATSRGEYLKNEQFF.

The table lists this clone with a count of one. CDR3 amino acids: CASSSMGGNTIYF. CDR3 bases: TGTGCCAGCAGCAGCATGGGGGGAAACACCATATATTTT. The chain links TRBV6-5 to TRBJ1-3, with unresolved D. The V end was cut by 6 bases, the J end by 4 bases, with 10 bases between. CDR1 is MNHEY, CDR2 SVGAGI, per germline. This CDR3 is 13 amino acids long.

The chain is built from TRBV3-1 (or the pseudogene TRBV3-2) and TRBJ2-7, with 12 bases identical to TRBD2. Germline values: CDR1 LGHDT, CDR2 YNNKEL (reference sequence). Trimming took 4 bases from V and 1 from J; bases not matched to a gene: 2. This CDR3 is built from 15 residues. CDR3 in amino acids: CASSRTSGNSYEQYF. The CDR3 bases are TGTGCCAGCAGCCGGACTAGCGGGAATTCCTACGAGCAGTACTTC.

The chain employs TRBV29-1 and TRBJ2-5; 11 nucleotides line up with TRBD2. With V trimmed by 7 bases and J by 4 bases, 20 bases remained unmatched. The CDR3 spans 18 residues. CDR1 is SQVTM and CDR2 is ANQGSEA in the germline V gene. CDR3 amino acids: CSGGPLFSRGTSGETQYF. The DNA of the CDR3 is TGCAGCGGAGGACCCCTCTTTTCCCGAGGGACTAGCGGAGAGACCCAGTACTTC.

This clone occurred once. This chain links TRBV19 with TRBJ1-1, with a weak D call TRBD1 (5 bases). This CDR3 has 13 residues. CDR1 and CDR2 (germline): LNHDA, SQIVND (reference sequence). Trimming shortened V by 4 bases and J by 14 bases, and 20 bases separated the two germline ends. The CDR3 spells CASSRWQGSSRFF. The DNA for the CDR3 is TGTGCCAGTAGTAGGTGGCAGGGAAGTTCCAGGTTCTTT.

Concerning this clone itself: At one end the junction does not follow the germline gene, possibly because of a read error. The V gene is TRBV2, the J gene TRBJ2-3; tentative D call: TRBD1 (6 bases). The CDR3 covers 13 residues. The germline CDR1 and CDR2 sequences are SNHLY and FYNNEI. The CDR3 loop reads CASSPETGTSSRF. CDR3 DNA: TGTGCCAGCAGTCCCGAGACGGGGACATCTTCACGGTTT. The whole variable domain, filled in from reference TRBV2 and TRBJ2-3, reads EPEVTQTPSHQVTQMGQEVILRCVPISNHLYFYWYRQILGQKVEFLVSFYNNEISEKSEIFDDQFSVERPDGSNFTLKIRSTKLEDSAMYFCASSPETGTSSRFGPGTRLTVL.

This chain joins TRBV5-5 and TRBJ1-2; D is uncertain. The V gene's germline CDR1 is SGHKS and CDR2 YYEKEE (reference sequence). The CDR3 spans 13 residues. Deletions cut 1 base from V and 8 bases from J, with 12 bases between. Written as DNA, the CDR3 is TGTGCCAGCAGCTTGCTTCTACAGATGGGCTACACCTTC. Residues: CASSLLLQMGYTF.